One and the same sample provided the 11 T cell receptor beta chains below, sequenced in a study of shared T cell receptors in the human thymus. Using immunoSEQ multiplex PCR, the repertoire was profiled, and TCRdb retains in-frame clones only, with some absent. The sample lists about 380,000 clones, 95% occurring once. The sequenced sample was thymocytes. The receptors here all came from a human donor.

This chain joins TRBV6-1 and TRBJ1-5; 10 bases map to TRBD1. From germline, CDR1 is MNHNS and CDR2 SASEGT. J was trimmed by 6 bases and V by 6 bases; bases with no gene match: 2. The CDR3 totals 13 residues. CDR3 region: CASRGTGVQPQHF. In DNA, the CDR3 is TGTGCCAGCAGGGGGACAGGGGTTCAGCCCCAGCATTTT.

The CDR3 sequence: CASTKEGTRTGELFF. The CDR3 coding sequence is TGTGCCAGCACCAAGGAGGGGACGCGAACCGGGGAGCTGTTTTTT. V and J are TRBV5-6 and TRBJ2-2, with D perhaps TRBD2 (6 bases). The CDR3 runs to 15 residues. V lost 6 bases and J 5 bases, leaving 17 bases between the germline ends. Germline V gene sequence: CDR1 SGHDT, CDR2 YYEEEE.

V and J are TRBV6-1 and TRBJ2-5; D is possibly TRBD2 (5 bases). The J call may not be correct, given that the DNA end is closer to TRBJ2-7. Germline assignment: CDR1 MNHNS and CDR2 SASEGT. The CDR3 loop spans 15 amino acids. The DNA for the CDR3 is TGTGCCAGCAGTGAGCGGACTCGCGACTCCTACGAGCAGTACTTC. This sequence encodes CASSERTRDSYEQYF.

The chain combines TRBV10-2 with TRBJ2-4, with 8 bases fitting TRBD2. The CDR3 is 13 residues long. V gave up 6 bases and J gave up 15 bases; unmatched junction bases: 13. Germline CDR1 is WSHSY and CDR2 is SAAADI. The CDR3 is CASSRGLAAGGYF. The DNA of the CDR3 is TGCGCCAGCAGCCGCGGACTAGCCGCTGGTGGGTACTTC.

The chain has TRBV28 and TRBJ2-3; D is possibly TRBD2 (6 bases). V gave up 4 bases and J gave up 1 base, with 18 bases separating them. CDR1 and CDR2 (germline): MDHEN, SYDVKM. The CDR3 spans 17 residues. The CDR3: CASSCPTWGGCTDTQYF. The CDR3 region has the DNA TGTGCCAGCAGTTGTCCCACTTGGGGAGGTTGCACAGATACGCAGTATTTT.

J is TRBJ2-7 and V is TRBV5-5, with D maybe TRBD2 (6 bases). Germline V lookup: CDR1 SGHKS, CDR2 YYEKEE (reference sequence). The CDR3 extends over 14 amino acids. Trimming removed 4 bases from V and 6 bases from J, with 17 bases in between. The CDR3 sequence is CASSTRDSRCEQYF. CDR3 in DNA: TGTGCCAGCAGCACCCGGGACTCCCGGTGCGAGCAGTACTTC. The whole variable domain, filled in from reference TRBV5-5 and TRBJ2-7, reads DAGVTQSPTHLIKTRGQQVTLRCSPISGHKSVSWYQQVLGQGPQFIFQYYEKEERGRGNFPDRFSARQFPNYSSELNVNALLLGDSALYLCASSTRDSRCEQYFGPGTRLTVT.

This clone was found once. The rearrangement links TRBV6-5 to TRBJ2-7; no clear D. V dropped 0 bases and J dropped 3 bases, with 6 bases sitting between them. Germline lookup yields CDR1 MNHEY and CDR2 SVGAGI. The CDR3 contains 13 residues. The CDR3 spells CASSYSVDYEQYF. The CDR3 DNA follows: TGTGCCAGCAGTTACTCTGTCGACTACGAGCAGTACTTC.

To note about this clone: One end of the junction varies from germline; a read error may be responsible. This chain connects TRBV5-1 to TRBJ2-1, with D possibly being TRBD2 (6 bases). Germline V gene data show CDR1 as SGHRS and CDR2 as YFSETQ. The CDR3 totals 15 residues. As DNA, the CDR3 is TGCGCCAGCAGGTTGGGACTGACCCTCTACAATGAGCAGTTCTTC. Translated: CASRLGLTLYNEQFF.

This sequence joins TRBV30 and TRBJ1-2; no reliable D call. Germline values: CDR1 GTSNPN, CDR2 SVGIG (reference sequence). The CDR3 is made up of 12 amino acids. The germline V and J ends were trimmed by 3 bases and 5 bases, with 10 bases remaining between them. CDR3 sequence reads: CAWRRPIYGYTF. CDR3 DNA: TGTGCCTGGAGGCGGCCGATTTATGGCTACACCTTC.

This chain uses TRBV25-1 with TRBJ2-6; 10 positions match TRBD1. The CDR3 consists of 17 residues. V dropped 1 base and J dropped 0; count of bases not matched to a gene: 0. CDR1 is MGHDK, CDR2 SYGVNS, per germline. The DNA of the CDR3 is TGTGCCAGCAGTGAATGGACAGGGGGCTCTGGGGCCAACGTCCTGACTTTC. The encoded protein is CASSEWTGGSGANVLTF. Full variable domain (remainder filled in from reference TRBV25-1 and TRBJ2-6): EADIYQTPRYLVIGTGKKITLECSQTMGHDKMYWYQQDPGMELHLIHYSYGVNSTEKGDLSSESTVSRIRTEHFPLTLESARPSHTSQYLCASSEWTGGSGANVLTFGAGSRLTVL.

The rearrangement joins TRBV14 to TRBJ1-1, with 7 bases fitting TRBD1. Trimming cost V 3 bases and J 5 bases; bases outside gene matches: 3. The CDR3 length is 13 residues. The germline gives CDR1 SGHDN, CDR2 FVKESK. This chain's CDR3 is CASSHFRGTEAFF. In DNA, the CDR3 is TGTGCCAGCAGCCACTTCAGGGGGACTGAAGCTTTCTTT.